This T cell receptor (beta chain) comes out of a study of cytomegalovirus exposure and HLA in healthy donors. This CDR3 is built from 15 residues. Germline values: CDR1 MDHEN, CDR2 SYDVKM. V was cut by 6 bases and J by 7 bases, with 19 bases left in between. The PCR made use of 60 Vbeta and 13 Jbeta primers. Here immunoSEQ multiplex PCR was the method, and the copy in TCRdb shows in-frame clones only, minus some. The sample lists around 140,000 clones; over 75% were seen once. The study's findings and limits: In an earlier analysis, productive rearrangement rates for most beta V segments clustered near 87% or 30%.

In the case of this clone: Its cognate antigen is unknown.

Sequenced: PBMCs. This sequence joins TRBV28 and TRBJ1-3, with a possible D match to TRBD1 (5 bases). The TCR originated in a male donor in good health and CMV-seronegative. The CDR3 is CASSTLAGSSNTIYF. DNA for the CDR3: TGTGCCAGCAGCACCCTGGCAGGGTCGTCCAACACCATATATTTT.